The text below deals with one TCR beta chain. The antigen remains undetermined. The PCR was carried out with 60 Vbeta primers and 13 Jbeta primers. Sequenced by immunoSEQ multiplex PCR; TCRdb stores in-frame clones only, minus some. The sample includes more than 95,000 clones, around 77% seen only once; the top ten take over 7.5%. The germline V and J ends were trimmed by 6 bases and 7 bases, with 9 bases remaining between them. CDR1 MRHNA and CDR2 SNTAGT come from the germline V gene. The CDR3 has 11 residues. The entry originates in a study of cytomegalovirus exposure and HLA in healthy donors. Notes on the study in general: Most TCR sequences were rare, but some public TCRs occurred in many donors.

Source material: PBMCs. The chain links TRBV6-4 to TRBJ1-1; D call uncertain. The sequence derives from a woman in her 40s in good health and CMV-seropositive. The CDR3 reads CASSPSGEAFF. As DNA, the CDR3 is TGTGCCAGCAGCCCCAGTGGTGAAGCTTTCTTT.